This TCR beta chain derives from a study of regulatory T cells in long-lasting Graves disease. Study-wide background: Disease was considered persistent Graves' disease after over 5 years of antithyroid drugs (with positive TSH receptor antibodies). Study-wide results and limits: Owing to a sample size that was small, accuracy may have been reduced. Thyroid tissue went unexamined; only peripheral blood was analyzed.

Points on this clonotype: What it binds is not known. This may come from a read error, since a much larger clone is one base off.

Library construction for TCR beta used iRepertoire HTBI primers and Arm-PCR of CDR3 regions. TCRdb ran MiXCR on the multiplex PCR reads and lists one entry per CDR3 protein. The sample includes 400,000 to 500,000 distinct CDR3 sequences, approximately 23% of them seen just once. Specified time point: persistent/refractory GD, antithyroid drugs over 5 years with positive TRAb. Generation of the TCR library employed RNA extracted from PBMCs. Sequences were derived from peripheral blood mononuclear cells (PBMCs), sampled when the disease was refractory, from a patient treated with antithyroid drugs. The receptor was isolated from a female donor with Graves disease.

The CDR3 coding sequence is TGTGCCCTCAGACAGGGCCTCAACACTGAAGCTTTCTTT. Translating gives CALRQGLNTEAFF. V gene TRBV10-3 combines with J gene TRBJ1-1, with 7 bases fitting TRBD1. The CDR3 is 13 residues long. Germline V gene sequence: CDR1 ENHRY, CDR2 SYGVKD.